These T cell receptor beta chains were read from a single sample in a study of T-cell memory formation after mild COVID-19. TCRdb used MiXCR to reprocess the 5' RACE reads, holding one entry per CDR3 protein. The data hold around 200,000 distinct CDR3 sequences, with 20% to 25% observed a single time. The sample was PBMCs or a T cell subset sorted from them (not recorded which). These receptors were obtained from an adult woman who had mild COVID-19 (a few samples of this study predate the infection). Cell type and time point are not known. Both conserved end residues are trimmed from each CDR3. The size of a clone is reported for some rows only, either as once, few or many, or as a class for expanded clones.

abundance,v_gene,j_gene,CDR3aa
.,TRBV9,TRBJ1-1,ASSVEGTSEAF
many,TRBV12-3/TRBV12-4,TRBJ1-2,ASSSNYGYT
.,TRBV7-7,TRBJ2-3,ASSPGTGVWADTQY
.,TRBV5-6,TRBJ2-3,ASREGDTQY
few,TRBV6-2/TRBV6-3,TRBJ2-1,ASRKLAGVEYEQF
few,TRBV19,TRBJ2-1,ASSISRGVYNEQF
few,TRBV20-1,TRBJ1-2,SARDLGTGPEDGYT
few,TRBV6-2/TRBV6-3,TRBJ2-7,ASSLELAGVNEQY
.,TRBV7-9,TRBJ2-1,ASSLGAGISYNEQF
.,TRBV7-9,TRBJ1-1,ASSAGVDKVAF
.,TRBV5-1,TRBJ2-1,ASSLTRQMGSYNEQF
few,TRBV19,TRBJ1-5,ASSEGYQPQH
.,TRBV20-1,TRBJ2-7,SSRQTGIIYEQY
.,TRBV18,TRBJ2-7,ASSPPGTGVYEQY
few,TRBV4-1,TRBJ2-3,ASSQHSSTDTQY
few,TRBV15,TRBJ1-2,ATSTPDGYLYGYT
few,TRBV9,TRBJ2-3,ASSVGRSDTQY
.,TRBV5-1,TRBJ2-1,ASSDGTSGGYEQF
few,TRBV4-3,TRBJ2-3,ASSQDQQWLSPGGRPQY
.,TRBV9,TRBJ1-1,ASSVASGVGTEAF
few,TRBV7-3,TRBJ2-1,ASSPDATGNEQF
.,TRBV6-2/TRBV6-3,TRBJ1-5,ASSYPPGMGNQPQH
few,TRBV12-3/TRBV12-4,TRBJ2-1,ASSSPEGSSYNEQF
.,TRBV21-1,TRBJ1-5,ASSKRGAYGQPQH
few,TRBV19,TRBJ1-2,ASSIGVYYGYT
.,TRBV6-5,TRBJ1-2,ASRTGTAIYGYT
few,TRBV12-3/TRBV12-4,TRBJ2-7,ASSLRESSYEQY
.,TRBV5-1,TRBJ1-1,ASSLGGGADEAF
.,TRBV7-6,TRBJ1-5,ASSLDQSNQPQH
.,TRBV7-9,TRBJ1-1,ASSLVGAGANTEAF